This T cell receptor (beta chain) originates from a study of beta chain features in type 1 diabetes. Study results and limitations: TCRB CDR3s were moderately but significantly shorter in Type 1 diabetes patients in all four CD4+ subsets.

Worth noting for this clone: Its antigen is unidentified.

As every portion of the isolated RNA was reverse transcribed, the sequencing read expressed TCRB transcripts. Method: immunoSEQ multiplex PCR; TCRdb's copy keeps in-frame clones and lacks some. This sample has some 44,000 clones, with around 50% found just once. CDR3 size: 12 residues. Germline CDR1 and CDR2: SQVTM and ANQGSEA. The V and J ends lost 0 bases and 6 bases respectively, with 8 bases between them. The sequenced sample consisted of Tregs from blood. This TCR was sampled from a woman in her late teens or twenties in good health. V usage is TRBV29-1 and J usage is TRBJ1-2; D might be TRBD1 (6 bases). CDR3 residues: CSVEESGDGYTF. CDR3 in DNA: TGCAGCGTTGAAGAATCAGGGGATGGCTACACCTTC.